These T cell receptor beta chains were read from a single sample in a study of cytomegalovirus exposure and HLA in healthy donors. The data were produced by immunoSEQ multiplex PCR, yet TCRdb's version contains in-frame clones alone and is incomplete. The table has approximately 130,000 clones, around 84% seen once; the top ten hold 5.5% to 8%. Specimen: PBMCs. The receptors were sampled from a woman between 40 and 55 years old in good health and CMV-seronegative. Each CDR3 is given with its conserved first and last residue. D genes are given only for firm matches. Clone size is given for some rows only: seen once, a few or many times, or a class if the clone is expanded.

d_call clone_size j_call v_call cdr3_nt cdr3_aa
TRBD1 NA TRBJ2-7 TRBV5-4 TGTGCCAGCAGCTTGTATCGGCAGGGGGTCTACGAGCAGTACTTC CASSLYRQGVYEQYF
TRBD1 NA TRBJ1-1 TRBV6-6 TGTGCCAGCAGTGCAGGACAGGGGTACACTGAAGCTTTCTTT CASSAGQGYTEAFF
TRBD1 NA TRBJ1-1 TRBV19 TGTGCCACGTATACAGGGGGGGCCTACACTGAAGCTTTCTTT CATYTGGAYTEAFF
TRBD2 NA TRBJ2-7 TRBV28 TGTGCCAGCAGTTTGTTAGCGGGCGCCTACGAGCAGTACTTC CASSLLAGAYEQYF
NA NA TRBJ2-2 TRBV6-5 TGTGCCGGGGGGACTTTGAACACCGGGGAGCTGTTTTTT CAGGTLNTGELFF
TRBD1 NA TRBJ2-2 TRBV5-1 TGCGCCAGCAGCCCAAGGACAGGGGGCACAGGAACCGGGGAGCTGTTTTTT CASSPRTGGTGTGELFF
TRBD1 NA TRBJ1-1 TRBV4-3 TGCGCCAGCAGCCAAGAGTTGGCCGTAACAGGGGGCACTGAAGCTTTCTTT CASSQELAVTGGTEAFF
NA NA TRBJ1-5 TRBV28 TGTGCCAGCAGTTTGGAGGGGCCTCAGCCCCAGCATTTT CASSLEGPQPQHF
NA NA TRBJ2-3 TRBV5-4 TGTGCCAGCAGCTTGGTACCAGGGGTTTCCACAGATACGCAGTATTTT CASSLVPGVSTDTQYF
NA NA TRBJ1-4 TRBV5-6 TGTGCCAGCAGCTTGTGGGCGGAAAAACTGTTTTTT CASSLWAEKLFF
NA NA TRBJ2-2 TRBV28 TGTGCCAGCAGCCCCGGACAGTTCACCGGGGAGCTGTTTTTT CASSPGQFTGELFF
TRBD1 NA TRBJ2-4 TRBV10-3 TGTGCCATCAGTGAGTGGGACAGCAAAAACAGTCAGTACTTC CAISEWDSKNSQYF
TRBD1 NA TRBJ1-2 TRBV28 TGTGCCAGCAAACCTCTCCCCCGGGACAGGAAAACTCTCTATGGCTACACCTTC CASKPLPRDRKTLYGYTF
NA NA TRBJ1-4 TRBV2 TGTGCCAGCAAGGGGGATAATGAAAAACTGTTTTTT CASKGDNEKLFF
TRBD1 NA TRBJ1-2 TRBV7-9 TGTTCCAGCAGCCTCCTACGACAGGGCATCTATGGCTACACCTTC CSSSLLRQGIYGYTF
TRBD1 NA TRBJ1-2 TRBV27 TGTGCCAGCAGTTTAATGGCCTCGGGACAGGGCCTTCGTTACACCTTC CASSLMASGQGLRYTF
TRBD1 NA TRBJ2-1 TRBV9 TGTGCCAGCAGTTTCGGGACAGCCGTCAATGAGCAGTTCTTC CASSFGTAVNEQFF
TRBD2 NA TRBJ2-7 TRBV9 TGTGCCAGCAGCGCGAGCGGGAGTTCCGACGAGCAGTACTTC CASSASGSSDEQYF
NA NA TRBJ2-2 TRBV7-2 TGTGCCAGCAGCTCCTTTGCCGGGGAGCTGTTTTTT CASSSFAGELFF
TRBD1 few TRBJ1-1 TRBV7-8 TGTGCCAGCAGCTTTCCGGGACAGCTAAACACTGAAGCTTTCTTT CASSFPGQLNTEAFF
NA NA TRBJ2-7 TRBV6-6 TGTGCCAGCAGTTACCCCGACGGGGGCTACGAGCAGTACTTC CASSYPDGGYEQYF
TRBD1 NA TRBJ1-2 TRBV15 TGTGCCACCAGCAGAGATTTGGCAGGGGGCGGCTACACCTTC CATSRDLAGGGYTF
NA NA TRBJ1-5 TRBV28 TGTGCCAGCAGTCGGGGTCAGCCCCAGCATTTT CASSRGQPQHF
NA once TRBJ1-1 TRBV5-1 TGCGCCAGCAGTCCAGGGTCCATGAACACTGAAGCTTTCTTT CASSPGSMNTEAFF
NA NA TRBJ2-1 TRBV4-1 TGCGCCAGCAGCCAAGTTGCGAATGAGCAGTTCTTC CASSQVANEQFF
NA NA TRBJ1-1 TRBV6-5 TGTGCCAGCAGAGCGACAGCGAACACTGAAGCTTTCTTT CASRATANTEAFF
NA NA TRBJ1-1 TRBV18 TGTGCCAGCTCACCACCATCCAGGGGGAACACTGAAGCTTTCTTT CASSPPSRGNTEAFF